A selection of T cell receptor beta chains follows, all from one sample in a study of siplizumab effects on memory and regulatory T cells. Some clones are missing from TCRdb's copy, which holds only in-frame ones; the method was immunoSEQ multiplex PCR. The sample carries about 60,000 clones, less than 90% recorded once. The sample was memory CD4+ T cells sorted from blood. The receptors originated from a human donor in good health. Each CDR3 is given with its conserved first and last residue. D genes are given only for firm matches.

V	J	D	CDR3
TRBV5-4	TRBJ1-2	-	CASSPGGGENYGYTF
TRBV28	TRBJ2-1	-	CASSDPRRPYNEQFF
TRBV19	TRBJ2-7	-	CASSITGRSSYEQYF
TRBV5-1	TRBJ2-5	TRBD1	CASSLATGGGETQYF
TRBV10-3	TRBJ2-7	TRBD1	CAISEQLGQASYEQYF
TRBV9	TRBJ2-5	-	CASSPGTRTETQYF
TRBV6-5	TRBJ2-7	TRBD2	CASRATSASGYEQYF
TRBV5-1	TRBJ1-2	-	CASGEGFGYTF
TRBV29-1	TRBJ2-1	-	CSGENRIDEQFF
TRBV2	TRBJ2-3	TRBD2	CASRSGLAGNTDTQYF
TRBV18	TRBJ1-2	TRBD1	CASSRTGAPINGYTF
TRBV9	TRBJ2-1	TRBD1	CASDMGTGEVGEQFF
TRBV11-1	TRBJ1-1	-	CASSLIRVNTEAFF
TRBV5-1	TRBJ2-1	TRBD1	CASSTGQGGQSDEQFF
TRBV7-2	TRBJ2-5	TRBD2	CASSLASSGKETQYF
TRBV5-1	TRBJ2-1	-	CASSPLTYGGNEQFF
TRBV2	TRBJ1-2	-	CASSSGIGYTF
TRBV6-1	TRBJ2-7	-	CASSAGYEQYF
TRBV7-3	TRBJ2-1	-	CASSPQASSWNEQFF
TRBV30	TRBJ1-6	-	CAWRSQGDSPLHF
TRBV5-1	TRBJ2-5	TRBD2	CASSLVPLAGGSYQETQYF
TRBV9	TRBJ2-7	TRBD1	CASSVGGTGFYEQYF
TRBV7-9	TRBJ2-7	-	CASSPIVGRVGEQYF
TRBV11-2	TRBJ1-6	TRBD1	CASSPWTGPNSPLHF
TRBV18	TRBJ2-1	-	CASSSSFTDEQFF
TRBV2	TRBJ1-1	TRBD1	CASSPDRDTEAFF
TRBV6-1	TRBJ2-7	TRBD1	CASSRDRGAYEQYF
TRBV5-5	TRBJ2-7	TRBD1	CASRTGEEQYF
TRBV7-9	TRBJ1-2	-	CASSQTGFYGYTF
TRBV27	TRBJ1-4	-	CASSLRGIRLTNEKLFF
TRBV29-1	TRBJ1-1	-	CSVAFRNTEAFF
TRBV5-8	TRBJ2-7	TRBD2	CASSRRLRGGDEQYF
TRBV19	TRBJ2-7	TRBD2	CASSTQLAGLPYEQYF
TRBV7-9	TRBJ2-3	-	CASSSRLTTDTQYF
TRBV2	TRBJ1-5	-	CASKGRDQPQHF
TRBV20-1	TRBJ2-7	-	CSAGPTEQYF
TRBV19	TRBJ1-4	-	CACGQGRGEKLFF
TRBV7-9	TRBJ2-3	-	CASSSSGNRGTDTQYF
TRBV11-1	TRBJ2-1	-	CASSPTQNEQFF
TRBV12-5	TRBJ2-2	-	CASLLQGRELFF
TRBV6-6	TRBJ1-5	-	CASSYGEDVPQHF
TRBV5-1	TRBJ1-6	-	CASSPTEDSPLHF
TRBV29-1	TRBJ2-7	-	CSVELQGHSYEQYF
TRBV2	TRBJ2-2	-	CASTVSNTGELFF
TRBV5-1	TRBJ2-7	-	CASSRSGPSYEQYF
TRBV19	TRBJ1-2	TRBD1	CASSETMDRGYGYTF
TRBV25-1	TRBJ2-3	-	CASTPNLGPSTDTQYF
TRBV27	TRBJ1-2	TRBD1	CASSLTGGKYGYTF
TRBV10-3	TRBJ2-1	TRBD1	CAIMGTGGGGEQFF
TRBV6-6	TRBJ1-2	TRBD1	CASSYRQGAGGYTF
TRBV5-6	TRBJ1-5	-	CASSRRVRGASSNQPQHF
TRBV10-3	TRBJ2-7	TRBD2	CAIGTLSGGDSYEQYF
TRBV14	TRBJ2-5	-	CASSQVSWAQYF
TRBV18	TRBJ1-5	-	CASSPPRRENQPQHF
TRBV7-2	TRBJ2-3	-	CASSSYLGTQYF
TRBV6-5	TRBJ1-3	-	CASSPTSGNTIYF